This is a list of T cell receptor beta chains from one sample in a study of T cells after yellow fever vaccination. TCRdb recomputed calls from the 5' RACE reads with MiXCR, one row per CDR3 protein. Here the sample spans about 580,000 distinct CDR3 sequences, about a sixth being singletons. Specimen: PBMCs, collected 5 days after the first yellow fever vaccination. The receptors were gathered from a man aged 18 to 29 who received the YFV17D yellow fever vaccine. Both conserved end residues are part of each CDR3. A D gene is named only where the DNA matches it firmly. Only some rows state a clone size, as once, few, many or a class for expanded clones.

TRBV4-3,TRBJ2-1,-,-,TGCGCCAGCAGCCAAGAGTCGGCGAGCTCCTACAATGAGCAGTTCTTC,CASSQESASSYNEQFF
TRBV5-1,TRBJ2-3,-,-,TGCGCCAGCAGCTTCAGGGGAGTGGTGGCAGATACGCAGTATTTT,CASSFRGVVADTQYF
TRBV20-1,TRBJ2-1,TRBD2,-,TGCAGTGCTAGATTGCGGGGGGGCGAGGATGAGCAGTTCTTC,CSARLRGGEDEQFF
TRBV10-2,TRBJ2-2,TRBD2,-,TGCGCCAGCTCGATGGGGCTAGCGGGGACCGGGGAGCTGTTTTTT,CASSMGLAGTGELFF
TRBV4-1,TRBJ2-5,-,-,TGCGCCAGCAGCCAACCCCAGAGCCAAGAGACCCAGTACTTC,CASSQPQSQETQYF
TRBV6-1,TRBJ1-2,-,-,TGTGCCATCAGGGTACAGGGAGTTGCTGGCTACACCTTC,CAIRVQGVAGYTF
TRBV20-1,TRBJ1-1,-,-,TGCAGTGCTCTGGGGGGGGGGAGGAACACTGAAGCTTTCTTT,CSALGGGRNTEAFF
TRBV20-1,TRBJ2-1,-,few,TGCAGTGCTAGCGGGGGCCGCACTTCCAATGAGCAGTTCTTC,CSASGGRTSNEQFF
TRBV5-8,TRBJ1-5,TRBD1,-,TGTGCCAGCACCTACCTCGGGACAGGGGCCTATCAGCCCCAGCATTTT,CASTYLGTGAYQPQHF
TRBV6-5,TRBJ2-3,-,many,TGTGCCAGCAGCTATACGTCCCCAAGGTTCACAGATACGCAGTATTTT,CASSYTSPRFTDTQYF
TRBV20-1,TRBJ2-3,-,-,TGCAGTGCTAGAGTCCGGGGGGGACAGAACAAACGCACAGATACGCAGTATTTT,CSARVRGGQNKRTDTQYF
TRBV5-1,TRBJ2-2,-,few,TGCGCCAGCAGCCAGCTGACTGGGGGCGACACCGGGGAGCTGTTTTTT,CASSQLTGGDTGELFF
TRBV4-1,TRBJ2-1,TRBD2,many,TGCGCCAGCAGCCACAGGGCTAGCGGGGGATTGGATGAGCAGTTCTTC,CASSHRASGGLDEQFF
TRBV7-2,TRBJ2-3,TRBD2,many,TGTGCCACTAAAAGACTAGCGGGGGACAAGGATACGCAGTATTTT,CATKRLAGDKDTQYF
TRBV6-5,TRBJ1-1,TRBD1,-,TGTGCCAGCAGATATACAGGGGGCGCCCCTAACACTGAAGCTTTCTTT,CASRYTGGAPNTEAFF
TRBV6-2/TRBV6-3,TRBJ2-2,-,few,TGTGCCAGCAGTCGAACCACTTCGAACACCGGGGAGCCGTTTTTT,CASSRTTSNTGEPFF
TRBV5-4,TRBJ2-5,-,once,TGTGCCAGCAGCTTGATTGGCGGCAGGGGACCTCAAGAGACCCAGTACTTC,CASSLIGGRGPQETQYF
TRBV24-1,TRBJ2-2,-,few,TGTGCCACCAGTGATTTCCTTACCGGGGAGCTGTTTTTT,CATSDFLTGELFF
TRBV12-3/TRBV12-4,TRBJ2-1,-,few,TGTGCCAGCGGGTCGGGAGAGCAGTTCTTC,CASGSGEQFF
TRBV5-1,TRBJ1-1,-,few,TGCGCCAGCAGCTTGGCCCCTGGGGCAGCCAACACTGAAGCTTTCTTT,CASSLAPGAANTEAFF
TRBV5-1,TRBJ2-1,TRBD2,few,TGCGCCAGCAGCTTGGGCGTGGGACTACGTCTCAATGAGCAGTTCTTC,CASSLGVGLRLNEQFF
TRBV6-2/TRBV6-3,TRBJ1-1,-,few,TGTGCCAGCAGTACCGTGGTTGCTTTCTTT,CASSTVVAFF
TRBV7-2,TRBJ1-2,-,-,TGTGCCAGCAGCTTAGAGGACAGCCGCTACACCTTC,CASSLEDSRYTF
TRBV4-3,TRBJ2-1,-,many,TGCGCCAGCAGCCAAAGGACGACCCTTCATGAGCAGTTCTTC,CASSQRTTLHEQFF
TRBV5-1,TRBJ2-5,TRBD1,-,TGCGCCAGCAGCTTGTCACAGGGGTCGGAGACCCAGTACTTC,CASSLSQGSETQYF
TRBV6-2/TRBV6-3,TRBJ2-7,TRBD1,few,TGTGCCAGCAGTTCGGCAGGGGGAAAGCAGTACTTC,CASSSAGGKQYF
TRBV20-1,TRBJ1-1,-,-,TGCAGTGCTAGAGATTTTGGGGGGATGAACACTGAAGCTTTCTTT,CSARDFGGMNTEAFF
TRBV7-9,TRBJ2-1,TRBD1,few,TGTGCCAGCAGCACGATGACAGGGGACTCCTACAATGAGCAGTTCTTC,CASSTMTGDSYNEQFF
TRBV12-3/TRBV12-4,TRBJ1-2,-,once,TGTGCCAGCAGTCTACGTCGACATGGCGGCTACACCTTC,CASSLRRHGGYTF
TRBV7-3,TRBJ1-1,-,-,TGTGCCAGCAGCTTAACGAGTACAGGGAACACTGAAGCTTTCTTT,CASSLTSTGNTEAFF
TRBV4-1,TRBJ1-1,TRBD1,-,TGCGCCAGCAGCCAAGACCCTCCGACAGGGGTTAACACTGAAGCTTTCTTT,CASSQDPPTGVNTEAFF
TRBV29-1,TRBJ2-3,-,-,TGCAGCGTTGGCCGCCTCAGAGGTGATCGGGACACCTTCTCCACAGATACGCAGTATTTT,CSVGRLRGDRDTFSTDTQYF
TRBV7-9,TRBJ1-1,TRBD1,-,TGTGCCAGCAGCTCCCTCGGGACAGGGGGGGGCACTGAAGCTTTCTTT,CASSSLGTGGGTEAFF
TRBV29-1,TRBJ2-2,-,-,TGCAGCGTTTACCGGGACCCCGGGGTCAACACCGGGGAGCTGTTTTTT,CSVYRDPGVNTGELFF
TRBV6-1,TRBJ2-6,-,-,TGTGCCAGCGGACCCGCAGGGGCGGGTGGGGCCAACGTCCTGACTTTC,CASGPAGAGGANVLTF
TRBV6-1,TRBJ1-1,TRBD1,few,TGTGCCAGCAGGATGGGGACAGGGAACACTGAAGCTTTCTTT,CASRMGTGNTEAFF
TRBV7-3,TRBJ2-5,TRBD1,few,TGTGCCAGCAGCTTCAACCAGGGGGTACACGAGACCCAGTACTTC,CASSFNQGVHETQYF
TRBV4-3,TRBJ2-2,TRBD2,-,TGCGCCAGCAGCCGTCCAGCGGGGGGGCCGCACACCGGGGAGCTGTTTTTT,CASSRPAGGPHTGELFF
TRBV20-1,TRBJ1-1,TRBD1,-,TGCAGTGCTAGAGTCTTGGCCGGGACAGCGGGAGCTTTCTTT,CSARVLAGTAGAFF
TRBV5-1,TRBJ2-5,TRBD1,few,TGCGCCAGCAGCTGGGGGACAGGACCACAAGAGACCCAGTACTTC,CASSWGTGPQETQYF
TRBV18,TRBJ1-1,-,-,TGTGCCAGCTCACCACGTAGGGGTCAAACCGGTGAAGCTTTCTTT,CASSPRRGQTGEAFF
TRBV20-1,TRBJ2-1,TRBD2,many,TGCAGTGCCGAGCCCCAGCGGGGGTACTACAATGAGCAGTTCTTC,CSAEPQRGYYNEQFF
TRBV7-2,TRBJ2-1,TRBD2,few,TGTGCCAGCAGCTTAGCTGGCGGGGGGCTCTACAATGAGCAGTTCTTC,CASSLAGGGLYNEQFF
TRBV7-2,TRBJ2-7,-,few,TGTGCCAGCAGCGCCTCCCCAGGGAGACCCGAGCAGTACTTC,CASSASPGRPEQYF
TRBV10-3,TRBJ2-6,-,-,TGTGCCATCAGTGAGCGAAGGGAGATAAGCTCTGGGGCCAACGTCCTGACTTTC,CAISERREISSGANVLTF
TRBV2,TRBJ2-3,TRBD2,-,TGTGCCAGCAGCCGGAGTAGCGGGGGAAACACAGATACGCAGTATTTT,CASSRSSGGNTDTQYF
TRBV18,TRBJ2-3,-,-,TGTGCCAGCTCTCCGGTCACCGCGGGGACTCTTGGCACAGATACGCAGTATTTT,CASSPVTAGTLGTDTQYF
TRBV3-1,TRBJ2-1,TRBD1,few,TGTGCCAGCAGCCAAGAAGGGCAGGGGGCGCTGAATGAGCAGTTCTTC,CASSQEGQGALNEQFF
TRBV28,TRBJ1-5,-,-,TGTGCCAGCAGGCAGGGTTCCCAGCCCCAGCATTTT,CASRQGSQPQHF
TRBV30,TRBJ2-1,-,-,TGTGCCTGGAGTGTAGGGACCTACAATGAGCAGTTCTTC,CAWSVGTYNEQFF
TRBV5-1,TRBJ2-3,TRBD2,many,TGCGCCAGCAGCAGCGGGGGGCCTAGCACAGATACGCAGTATTTT,CASSSGGPSTDTQYF
TRBV7-2,TRBJ1-6,-,few,TGTGCCAGCAGCTCCAGATACCATAATTCACCCCTCCACTTT,CASSSRYHNSPLHF
TRBV24-1,TRBJ2-1,-,-,TGTGCCACCAGTGTAGGGGGGAGCTCCTACAATGAGCAGTTCTTC,CATSVGGSSYNEQFF
TRBV5-5,TRBJ2-1,TRBD2,few,TGTGCCAGCAGCTGGAGACTAGCGGAGTACAATGAGCAGTTCTTC,CASSWRLAEYNEQFF
TRBV7-9,TRBJ2-3,-,many,TGTGCCAGCAGCGCTAGAGCGGTCTCTAAGGCAGATACGCAGTATTTT,CASSARAVSKADTQYF